The next 2 T cell receptor beta chains were all read from a single sample in a study of blood T cell repertoires in COVID-19. Repertoires were generated with immunoSEQ multiplex PCR, while TCRdb's copy carries only in-frame clones and drops some. The table includes 200,000 to 300,000 clones, approximately 85% detected once. Sequencing was done on a sample of peripheral blood. The receptors derive from a man aged 45-65 years with acute or convalescent COVID-19.

The chain is built from TRBV18 and TRBJ1-3; 7 nucleotides match TRBD1. The CDR3 is 15 amino acids. The J segment lost 1 base and the V segment lost 3 bases, leaving 3 bases of the junction unmatched. Germline CDR1 and CDR2: KGHSH and LQKENI. CDR3 in amino acids: CASSPTGQSGNTIYF. CDR3 DNA sequence: TGTGCCAGCTCACCGACAGGGCAATCTGGAAACACCATATATTTT.

This chain connects TRBV27 to TRBJ1-6, with 9 nucleotides matching TRBD1. The CDR3 has 14 residues. Germline-derived CDR1 and CDR2 are MNHEY and SMNVEV (reference sequence). V was clipped by 6 bases and J by 6 bases; unmatched bases: 3. DNA of the CDR3: TGTGCCAGCAGACGGGACAGGGTTAATTCACCCCTCCACTTT. It encodes CASRRDRVNSPLHF.